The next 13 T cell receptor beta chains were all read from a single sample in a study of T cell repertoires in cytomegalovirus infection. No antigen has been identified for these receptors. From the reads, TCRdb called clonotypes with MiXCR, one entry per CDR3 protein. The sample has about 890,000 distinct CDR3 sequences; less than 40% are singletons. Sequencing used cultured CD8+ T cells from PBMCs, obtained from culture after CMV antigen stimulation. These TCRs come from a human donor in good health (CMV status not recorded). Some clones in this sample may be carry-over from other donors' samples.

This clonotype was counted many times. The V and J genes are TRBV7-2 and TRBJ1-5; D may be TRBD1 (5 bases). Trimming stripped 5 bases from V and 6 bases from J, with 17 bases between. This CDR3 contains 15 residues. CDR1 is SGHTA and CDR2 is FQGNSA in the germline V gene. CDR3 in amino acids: CASSPGSGKSQPQHF. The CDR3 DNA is TGTGCCAGCAGCCCAGGGTCAGGGAAGAGTCAGCCCCAGCATTTT.

CDR3 nucleotides: TGCAGTGCTACGGACAGGGGGTTCGCCTACAATGAGCAGTTCTTC. Protein sequence: CSATDRGFAYNEQFF. V is TRBV20-1 and J is TRBJ2-1; TRBD1 matches at 10 bases. The CDR3 totals 15 residues. CDR1 and CDR2 (germline): DFQATT, SNEGSKA (reference sequence). Trimming cost V 4 bases and J 2 bases; bases outside gene matches: 5.

CDR3 amino acids: CASSPRGLGAVYGYTF. DNA of the CDR3: TGTGCCAGCAGCCCCAGAGGGTTGGGGGCCGTCTATGGCTACACCTTC. V usage is TRBV6-1 and J usage is TRBJ1-2; weak D call: TRBD1 (6 bases). The V and J ends lost 6 bases and 4 bases respectively, with 21 bases between them. CDR1 and CDR2 from the germline V gene are MNHNS and SASEGT. This CDR3 spans 16 amino acids.

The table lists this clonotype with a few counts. The DNA of the CDR3 is TGTGCCAGCGGATTAGCGGGGGGGCCATGGGCACCCACAGATACGCAGTATTTT. This codes for CASGLAGGPWAPTDTQYF. The chain employs TRBV7-6 and TRBJ2-3, with 11 bases identical to TRBD2. V lost 8 bases and J lost 2; bases outside the gene matches: 15. The CDR3 totals 18 residues. Germline CDR1 SGHVS, CDR2 FNYEAQ.

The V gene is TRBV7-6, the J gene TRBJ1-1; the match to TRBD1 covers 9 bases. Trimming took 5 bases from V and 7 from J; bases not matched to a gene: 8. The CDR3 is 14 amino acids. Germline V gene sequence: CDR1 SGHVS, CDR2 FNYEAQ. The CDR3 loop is CASSATGGSGEAFF. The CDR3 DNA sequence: TGTGCCAGCAGCGCTACAGGGGGCAGTGGTGAAGCTTTCTTT.

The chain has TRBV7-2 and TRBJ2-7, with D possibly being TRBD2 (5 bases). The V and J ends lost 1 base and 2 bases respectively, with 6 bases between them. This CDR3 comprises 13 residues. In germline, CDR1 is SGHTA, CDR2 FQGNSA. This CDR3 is CASSLEAAYEQYV. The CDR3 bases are TGTGCCAGCAGCTTAGAAGCGGCCTACGAGCAGTACGTC.

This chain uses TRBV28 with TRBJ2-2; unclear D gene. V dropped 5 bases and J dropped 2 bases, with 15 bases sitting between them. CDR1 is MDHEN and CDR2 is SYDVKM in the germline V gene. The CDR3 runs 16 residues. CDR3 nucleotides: TGTGCCAGCAGTCGCCGTTACAGAGGAAACACCGGGGAGCTGTTTTTT. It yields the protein CASSRRYRGNTGELFF.

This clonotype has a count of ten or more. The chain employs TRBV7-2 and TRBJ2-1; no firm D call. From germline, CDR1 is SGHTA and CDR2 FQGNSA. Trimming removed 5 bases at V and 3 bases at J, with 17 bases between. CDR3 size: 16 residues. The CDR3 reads CASSPTRTRLYNEQFF. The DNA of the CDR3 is TGTGCCAGCAGCCCAACCCGGACCCGTCTCTACAATGAGCAGTTCTTC.

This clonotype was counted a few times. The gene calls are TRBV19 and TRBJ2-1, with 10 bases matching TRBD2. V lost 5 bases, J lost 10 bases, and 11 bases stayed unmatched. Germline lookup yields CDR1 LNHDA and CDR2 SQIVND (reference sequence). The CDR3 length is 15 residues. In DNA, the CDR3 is TGTGCCAGTAGTCCCTCCAGCGGGGGGGCCGAAGAGCAGTTCTTC. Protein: CASSPSSGGAEEQFF.

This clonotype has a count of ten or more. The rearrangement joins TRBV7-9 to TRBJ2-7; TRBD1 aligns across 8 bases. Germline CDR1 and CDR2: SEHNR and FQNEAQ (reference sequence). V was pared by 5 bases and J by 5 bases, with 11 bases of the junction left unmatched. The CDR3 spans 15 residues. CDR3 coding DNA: TGTGCCAGCAGCCCGACCAATGCAGGGGGCGACGAGCAGTACTTC. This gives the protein CASSPTNAGGDEQYF.

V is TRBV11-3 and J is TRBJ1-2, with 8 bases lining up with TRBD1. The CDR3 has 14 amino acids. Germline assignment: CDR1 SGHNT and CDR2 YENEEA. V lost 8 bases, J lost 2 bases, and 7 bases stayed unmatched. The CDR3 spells CASSNRGSNYGYTF. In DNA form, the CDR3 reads TGTGCCAGCTCTAACAGGGGGTCGAACTATGGCTACACCTTC. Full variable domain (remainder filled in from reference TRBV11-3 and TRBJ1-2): EAGVVQSPRYKIIEKKQPVAFWCNPISGHNTLYWYLQNLGQGPELLIRYENEEAVDDSQLPKDRFSAERLKGVDSTLKIQPAELGDSAVYLCASSNRGSNYGYTFGSGTRLTVV.

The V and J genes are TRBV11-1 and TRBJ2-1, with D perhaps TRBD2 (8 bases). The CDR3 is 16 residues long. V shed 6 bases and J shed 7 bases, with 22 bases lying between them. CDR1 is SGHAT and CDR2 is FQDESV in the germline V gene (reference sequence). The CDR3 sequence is CASRLPGRGRKNEQFF. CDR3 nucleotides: TGTGCCAGCAGATTACCCGGGAGGGGGCGTAAGAATGAGCAGTTCTTC.

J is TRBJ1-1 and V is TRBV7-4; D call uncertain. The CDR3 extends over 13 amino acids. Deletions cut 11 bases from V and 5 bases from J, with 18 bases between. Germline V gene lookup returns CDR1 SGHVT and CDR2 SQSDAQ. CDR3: CAARGRPGTEAFF. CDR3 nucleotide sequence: TGTGCCGCACGCGGCAGGCCCGGTACTGAAGCTTTCTTT.